This T cell receptor (beta chain) stems from a study of shared clonotypes between healthy human individuals. The study, taken as a whole, reports: Generation probabilities were higher for clonotypes shared across all four sorted-subset donors than for unshared ones. In general, naive subsets displayed greater estimated richness than memory subsets did. Of the naive CD4 clonotypes, around 4.8% were shared across a few donors. Exclusively blood specimens were collected; tissue repertoires likely differ.

Naive CD8 populations comprised CD45RO-negative cells positively selected for CCR7, excluding terminally differentiated effector memory CD45RA+ cells. The CDR3 is 11 amino acids. V lost 2 bases, J lost 9 bases, and 11 bases lay in between. Germline V gene sequence: CDR1 SQVTM, CDR2 ANQGSEA. Clones were read by immunoSEQ multiplex PCR, and TCRdb kept only the in-frame ones, dropping some. Of about 800,000 clones listed, about 96% are singletons. About this clone itself: Its antigen is not known.

The specimen sequenced was naive CD8+ T cells sorted from blood. The V and J genes are TRBV29-1 and TRBJ2-7; D ambiguous. This clonotype originated in a man aged 25 to 45 in good health. The chain's CDR3 is CSVERPGGQYF. The CDR3 DNA follows: TGCAGCGTTGAAAGACCCGGCGGGCAGTACTTC.